Listed below are T cell receptor beta chains from one sample, sequenced in a study of blood T cell repertoires in COVID-19. The data were produced by immunoSEQ multiplex PCR, yet TCRdb's version contains in-frame clones alone and is incomplete. Among approximately 62,000 clones listed, about 81% were seen once. Sequencing input: peripheral blood. The origin of the receptors is an elderly man with acute or convalescent COVID-19. CDR3s include the opening cysteine and the closing phenylalanine or tryptophan. A D gene is named only where the DNA matches it firmly. Size values are once, few and many counts, or a class for expanded clones, and some rows have none.

>few|TRBV6-1|TRBD2|TRBJ2-3
CASSDTWTSGDTQYF
TGTGCCAGCAGTGATACTTGGACTAGTGGGGATACGCAGTATTTT
>.|TRBV5-1|.|TRBJ1-3
CASSLAPPGHGDGNTIYF
TGCGCCAGCAGCTTGGCGCCACCGGGACACGGAGATGGAAACACCATATATTTT
>.|TRBV6-5|.|TRBJ1-2
CASSRIRGGYTF
TGTGCCAGCAGCCGGATACGGGGTGGCTACACCTTC
>.|TRBV13|TRBD1|TRBJ2-5
CASSLTQGTETQYF
TGTGCCAGCAGCCTTACACAGGGGACGGAGACCCAGTACTTC
>.|TRBV18|.|TRBJ2-7
CASSQDGQTSSYEQYF
TGTGCCAGCTCTCAGGACGGACAGACAAGCTCCTACGAGCAGTACTTC
>.|TRBV5-1|.|TRBJ1-3
CASSLEGVGNTIYF
TGCGCCAGCAGCTTGGAAGGAGTCGGAAACACCATATATTTT
>.|TRBV2|.|TRBJ1-3
CASRAQGRPGNTIYF
TGTGCCAGCAGGGCCCAGGGGAGACCTGGAAACACCATATATTTT
>.|TRBV11-3|TRBD2|TRBJ2-2
CASSLDGGGASIPGELFF
TGTGCCAGCAGCTTAGATGGCGGGGGGGCCTCCATCCCCGGGGAGCTGTTTTTT
>.|TRBV27|.|TRBJ1-5
CASSRLYSNQPQHF
TGTGCCAGCAGTCGACTGTATAGCAATCAGCCCCAGCATTTT
>.|TRBV4-1|TRBD2|TRBJ2-3
CASSQAGGRTDTQYF
TGCGCCAGCAGCCAAGCGGGGGGGCGCACAGATACGCAGTATTTT
>once|TRBV15|.|TRBJ2-1
CATSRDQGGEQFF
TGTGCCACCAGCAGAGATCAAGGGGGTGAGCAGTTCTTC
>.|TRBV5-4|.|TRBJ1-6
CASSHKRDPYNSPLHF
TGTGCCAGCAGCCATAAACGGGATCCTTATAATTCACCCCTCCACTTT
>.|TRBV7-8|.|TRBJ1-1
CASSRRLNTEAFF
TGTGCCAGCAGCCGGAGGTTGAACACTGAAGCTTTCTTT
>.|TRBV18|TRBD1|TRBJ1-2
CASSPLSGQGANYGYTF
TGTGCCAGCTCACCACTCTCCGGACAGGGAGCTAACTATGGCTACACCTTC
>.|TRBV11-2|TRBD1|TRBJ2-5
CASSLEGTGGAETQYF
TGTGCCAGCAGCTTAGAAGGGACAGGGGGCGCGGAGACCCAGTACTTC
>.|TRBV2|TRBD2|TRBJ2-7
CASSEIGLADYEQYF
TGTGCCAGCAGTGAAATTGGGCTAGCGGATTACGAGCAGTACTTC
>.|TRBV5-6|TRBD1|TRBJ1-5
CASSPGTGASNQPQHF
TGTGCCAGCAGCCCCGGGACAGGGGCAAGCAATCAGCCCCAGCATTTT
>few|TRBV5-1|.|TRBJ1-6
CASSTGGASNSPLHF
TGCGCCAGCTCCACGGGGGGAGCGAGCAATTCACCCCTCCACTTT
>.|TRBV5-5|.|TRBJ1-2
CASSLSGGGFGYTF
TGTGCCAGCAGCTTGAGTGGGGGCGGATTTGGCTACACCTTC
>.|TRBV11-2|TRBD2|TRBJ2-7
CASSSTSGSYEQYF
TGTGCCAGCAGCTCAACCAGCGGGAGCTACGAGCAGTACTTC
>.|TRBV15|.|TRBJ1-5
CATSQENQPQHF
TGTGCCACTTCACAGGAAAATCAGCCCCAGCATTTT
>.|TRBV6-6|TRBD1|TRBJ1-2
CASSPGTGSSNDYGYTF
TGTGCCAGCAGTCCCGGGACAGGGAGCAGTAATGACTATGGCTACACCTTC
>.|TRBV25-1|.|TRBJ2-5
CASSEIETEETQYF
TGTGCCAGCAGTGAAATCGAGACAGAAGAGACCCAGTACTTC
>few|TRBV6-5|.|TRBJ1-6
CASADRAYSPLHF
TGTGCCAGCGCCGACAGAGCGTATTCACCCCTCCACTTT
>.|TRBV30|TRBD1|TRBJ1-1
CAWSVGGGETEAFF
TGTGCCTGGAGTGTCGGAGGGGGCGAGACTGAAGCTTTCTTT
>.|TRBV6-1|.|TRBJ2-7
CASSEGTAYEQYF
TGTGCCAGCAGTGAAGGGACAGCCTACGAGCAGTACTTC
>.|TRBV5-1|.|TRBJ1-6
CASSLNGGSPLHF
TGCGCCAGCAGCTTGAATGGCGGGTCACCCCTCCACTTT
>.|TRBV10-2|.|TRBJ1-1
CASIGIGRNTEAFF
TGCGCCAGCATCGGGATAGGGAGGAACACTGAAGCTTTCTTT
>.|TRBV5-4|TRBD1|TRBJ2-5
CASSQLTGTVATQYF
TGTGCCAGCAGCCAGTTAACCGGGACAGTGGCGACCCAGTACTTC
>few|TRBV7-2|TRBD1|TRBJ1-4
CASSSWTGNNEKLFF
TGTGCCAGCAGCTCCTGGACAGGGAATAATGAAAAACTGTTTTTT